A selection of T cell receptor beta chains follows, all from one sample in a study of T cell responses to AZD1222 COVID-19 vaccine. Produced via immunoSEQ multiplex PCR; TCRdb's table is partial and in-frame only. This sample carries roughly 120,000 clones, roughly 90% of them seen once, and the ten largest clones take 4.2%. Material: peripheral blood, obtained on day 0 of AZD1222 vaccination. The source is an adult in good health. CDR3s include the opening cysteine and the closing phenylalanine or tryptophan. A D gene is named only where the DNA matches it firmly. Size values are once, few and many counts, or a class for expanded clones, and some rows have none.

clone_size,j_call,v_call,d_call,cdr3_aa,cdr3_nt
.,TRBJ2-7,TRBV6-5,TRBD1,CASSYHRQGSYEQYF,TGTGCCAGCAGTTACCACCGACAGGGTAGTTACGAGCAGTACTTC
.,TRBJ2-1,TRBV15,.,CATSNLGTGNEQFF,TGTGCCACCAGCAACCTCGGGACGGGCAATGAGCAGTTCTTC
.,TRBJ2-6,TRBV28,TRBD1,CASEGARLSGANVLTF,TGTGCCAGCGAGGGGGCTCGCCTCTCTGGGGCCAACGTCCTGACTTTC
.,TRBJ2-2,TRBV28,.,CASTPASGTGELFF,TGTGCCAGCACTCCTGCCTCGGGGACCGGGGAGCTGTTTTTT
once,TRBJ2-4,TRBV5-6,TRBD1,CASSWDRGNPKNIQYF,TGTGCCAGCAGCTGGGACAGGGGGAATCCCAAAAACATTCAGTACTTC
.,TRBJ1-4,TRBV9,.,CASSVEARRAEKLFF,TGTGCCAGCAGCGTAGAGGCGAGAAGGGCTGAAAAACTGTTTTTT
.,TRBJ1-2,TRBV28,.,CASSMGGACTF,TGTGCCAGCTCTATGGGGGGCGCTTGCACCTTC
few,TRBJ2-7,TRBV10-2,.,CASSPPDVRGDEQYF,TGCGCCAGCAGTCCCCCCGACGTGCGGGGAGACGAGCAGTACTTC
.,TRBJ2-7,TRBV11-2,.,CASSLEGRPSYEQYF,TGTGCCAGCAGCTTAGAAGGACGGCCGTCCTACGAGCAGTACTTC
.,TRBJ2-5,TRBV5-1,.,CASSQITGSGETQYF,TGCGCCAGCAGCCAAATCACAGGCAGTGGGGAGACCCAGTACTTC
.,TRBJ2-5,TRBV4-2,TRBD2,CASSQDTSGQETQYF,TGTGCCAGCAGCCAAGACACTAGCGGCCAAGAGACCCAGTACTTC
.,TRBJ2-2,TRBV11-3,.,CASNEGNTGELFF,TGTGCCAGCAATGAGGGGAACACCGGGGAGCTGTTTTTT
.,TRBJ1-2,TRBV6-6,TRBD1,CASSPTFDRGANYGYTF,TGTGCCAGCAGTCCTACCTTTGACAGGGGAGCTAACTATGGCTACACCTTC
.,TRBJ2-2,TRBV4-3,TRBD2,CASSQVAGRNTGELFF,TGCGCCAGCAGCCAGGTAGCGGGCCGAAACACCGGGGAGCTGTTTTTT
once,TRBJ2-1,TRBV5-4,TRBD2,CASSIPGTSRDEQFF,TGTGCCAGCAGCATTCCCGGGACTAGTCGGGATGAGCAGTTCTTC
.,TRBJ1-6,TRBV6-2/TRBV6-3,TRBD1,CASSWTGINSPLHF,TGTGCCAGCAGTTGGACAGGGATCAATTCACCCCTCCACTTT
few,TRBJ1-6,TRBV6-5,.,CASSYSWGPNSPLHF,TGTGCCAGCAGTTACTCGTGGGGACCAAATTCACCCCTCCACTTT
.,TRBJ2-7,TRBV29-1,.,CSGRQGFHEQYF,TGCAGCGGTCGTCAGGGATTCCACGAGCAGTACTTC
few,TRBJ1-3,TRBV18,.,CASSPQGVSGNTIYF,TGTGCCAGCTCACCACAAGGGGTCTCTGGAAACACCATATATTTT
.,TRBJ2-7,TRBV3-1/TRBV3-2,.,CASSQGGGGYEQYF,TGTGCCAGCAGCCAAGGGGGAGGGGGGTACGAGCAGTACTTC
.,TRBJ1-6,TRBV7-9,.,CASSLEEGNNSPLHF,TGTGCCAGCAGCTTAGAGGAGGGAAATAATTCACCCCTCCACTTT
.,TRBJ2-2,TRBV5-8,.,CASSRQPGTGELFF,TGTGCCAGCAGCCGACAGCCGGGCACCGGGGAGCTGTTTTTT
.,TRBJ2-7,TRBV30,.,CAWSVSGGGGEQYF,TGTGCCTGGAGTGTGAGTGGGGGCGGAGGCGAGCAGTACTTC
.,TRBJ1-4,TRBV5-4,.,CASSAQGFGEKLFF,TGTGCCAGCAGCGCCCAGGGGTTCGGGGAAAAACTGTTTTTT
.,TRBJ1-5,TRBV18,.,CASSPSSPGLGGQPQHF,TGTGCCAGCTCACCAAGTAGTCCGGGTTTGGGAGGTCAGCCCCAGCATTTT
.,TRBJ1-2,TRBV6-5,TRBD1,CASGGQGVRYTF,TGTGCCAGCGGGGGACAGGGTGTACGCTACACCTTC
.,TRBJ1-5,TRBV19,.,CASSTRGAVGNQPQHF,TGTGCCAGTAGTACAAGAGGGGCGGTGGGCAATCAGCCCCAGCATTTT
.,TRBJ1-5,TRBV5-1,.,CASSLEGGRNQPQHF,TGCGCCAGCAGCTTGGAGGGTGGTCGCAATCAGCCCCAGCATTTT
.,TRBJ2-5,TRBV20-1,.,CSAREETQYF,TGCAGTGCTAGAGAAGAGACCCAGTACTTC
.,TRBJ1-3,TRBV5-6,.,CASSSRSASGNTIYF,TGTGCCAGCAGCTCAAGGTCGGCCTCTGGAAACACCATATATTTT
.,TRBJ1-2,TRBV27,.,CASSLSAGVPLYGYTF,TGTGCCAGCAGTTTATCTGCGGGGGTCCCGCTCTATGGCTACACCTTC
.,TRBJ2-1,TRBV9,.,CASSVVGSSYNEQFF,TGTGCCAGCAGCGTAGTCGGAAGCTCCTACAATGAGCAGTTCTTC
.,TRBJ2-3,TRBV7-2,.,CASSFSPGIADTQYF,TGTGCCAGCAGCTTCTCTCCGGGGATCGCAGATACGCAGTATTTT
.,TRBJ2-3,TRBV18,.,CASSSGTSLLGAQYF,TGTGCCAGCTCATCCGGGACGAGCCTCTTAGGGGCGCAGTATTTT
.,TRBJ1-2,TRBV5-4,.,CASSFIDLDYGYTF,TGTGCCAGCAGCTTCATTGATTTGGACTATGGCTACACCTTC
.,TRBJ2-7,TRBV2,TRBD2,CASTWRERNEQYF,TGTGCCAGCACATGGCGGGAGAGGAACGAGCAGTACTTC
.,TRBJ1-5,TRBV6-1,TRBD1,CATRGQGRGQPQHF,TGTGCCACTCGAGGACAGGGTCGAGGACAGCCCCAGCATTTT